The entry below gives a single T cell receptor beta chain sequence along with its context. Its antigen target is currently unknown. Base qualities are not provided; no much larger clone lies one nucleotide away. The data were obtained in a study of blood T cell repertoires in COVID-19 (dated by TCRdb to 2018 to 2020). The study in broad terms: Collaborator samples came from the United States, Italy and Spain and covered acute and convalescent phases of COVID-19. The prospective study material was composed of cDNA or gDNA derived from T cells, B-cell-depleted T cells, or PBMCs. The dataset comprised deeply sampled blood TCRbeta repertoires from subjects exposed to, actively infected with, or recovered from COVID-19. The repertoires were made available in a free public database intended to serve as a resource for research on the immune response to SARS-CoV-2. The samples were drawn from the first 160 participants of the ongoing ImmuneRACE study and from some 1,300 subjects provided by 6 global collaborators. A de-identified subject ID, COVID-19 status, age in years and sex were almost always included in the sample metadata. Where HLA class I and class II types were available, the types were taken from metadata supplied by the sample provider, not from assay-based typing.

CDR1 and CDR2 are read off the germline V gene as MNHEY and SVGAGI. From the cysteine up to the phenylalanine, the CDR3 has a length of 15 residues. Of all the DNA, just the CDR3 is kept, 45 bases in frame from base 1. The junction shows trimming of 4 bases on V and 3 bases on J, and the gene matches do not reach 6 bases of it. The collaborating institutions used their own protocols to collect whole blood in K2EDTA tubes. For TCRbeta analysis, collaborators shipped samples as frozen whole blood, isolated PBMCs, or DNA extracted from either of those sample types. TCRbeta CDR3 regions were amplified from genomic DNA by means of the immunoSEQ Assay, a bias-controlled multiplex PCR. Per the authors' processing: The number of nucleated cells in each sample was estimated from the amplification of reference gene primers within the assay. Sequence reads were collapsed and filtered to measure the absolute abundance of every unique TCRbeta CDR3 rearrangement. For each sample, productive Simpson clonality was calculated as the square root of Simpson's diversity index over productive rearrangements. Sourced from immuneACCESS, this table was stored by TCRdb with only in-frame sequences that have V and J called. A share of the clones is absent; for the studies checked, an unresolved V gene accounts for under half, and the remainder has no known explanation. For V, J and clone size, that table is used; D and trimming come from the DNA. Here the sample has about 200,000 clones; just over 85% occur a single time. The biggest ten clones account for 4.4% of the sample.

Study-wide conclusions, independent of this receptor: Clinical and demographic metadata were provided uncurated, with the amount varying by source and participant.

Sequencing was done on a sample of peripheral blood. The chain uses TRBV6-5 and TRBJ1-1; 9 junctional bases match TRBD1. This TCR came from a man between 50 and 59 years old with acute or convalescent COVID-19. The nucleotides read TGTGCCAGCAGTTCGGGACAGGGTGATTACACTGAAGCTTTCTTT. It encodes CASSSGQGDYTEAFF.